The clone carrying this T cell receptor (beta chain) came up a few times. Its target is not known. The sample comes from a study of beta chain features in type 1 diabetes. The authors reverse transcribed all of the isolated RNA, so sequencing captured expressed TCRB transcripts. Sequenced by immunoSEQ multiplex PCR; TCRdb stores in-frame clones only, minus some. Of approximately 280,000 clones detected, over 14% appear once; the ten largest clones hold approximately 0.015%. Overall study findings and caveats: There was a moderate but significant shortening of TCRB CDR3s in all four CD4+ subsets of Type 1 diabetes patients.

Once sorted, every population was more than 95% pure. Sequencing used naive CD4+ T cells from blood. This TCR was sampled from a man younger than 30 with type 1 diabetes.

This CDR3 is CASSQLTVSGNTIYF. CDR3 in DNA: TGCGCCAGCAGCCAACTGACTGTATCGGGAAACACCATATATTTT. The chain combines TRBV4-3 with TRBJ1-3; D unresolved. Per the germline V gene, CDR1 is LGHNA and CDR2 is YSLEER. This CDR3 contains 15 residues. Trimming left V 2 bases short and J 4 bases short, with 12 bases between.